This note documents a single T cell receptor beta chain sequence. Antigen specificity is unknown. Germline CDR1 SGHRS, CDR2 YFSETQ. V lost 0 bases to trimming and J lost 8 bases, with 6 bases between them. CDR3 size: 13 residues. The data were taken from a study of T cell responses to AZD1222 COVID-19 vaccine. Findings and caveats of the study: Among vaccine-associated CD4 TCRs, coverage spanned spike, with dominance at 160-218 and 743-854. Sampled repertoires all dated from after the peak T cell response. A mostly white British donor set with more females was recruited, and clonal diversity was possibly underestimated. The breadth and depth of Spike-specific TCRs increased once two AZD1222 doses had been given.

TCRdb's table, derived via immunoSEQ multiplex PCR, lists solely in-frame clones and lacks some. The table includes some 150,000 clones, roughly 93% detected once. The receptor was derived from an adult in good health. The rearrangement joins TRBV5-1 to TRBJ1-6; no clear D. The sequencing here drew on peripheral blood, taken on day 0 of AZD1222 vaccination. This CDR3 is CASSLGMDSPLHF. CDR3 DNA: TGCGCCAGCAGCTTGGGTATGGATTCACCCCTCCACTTT.